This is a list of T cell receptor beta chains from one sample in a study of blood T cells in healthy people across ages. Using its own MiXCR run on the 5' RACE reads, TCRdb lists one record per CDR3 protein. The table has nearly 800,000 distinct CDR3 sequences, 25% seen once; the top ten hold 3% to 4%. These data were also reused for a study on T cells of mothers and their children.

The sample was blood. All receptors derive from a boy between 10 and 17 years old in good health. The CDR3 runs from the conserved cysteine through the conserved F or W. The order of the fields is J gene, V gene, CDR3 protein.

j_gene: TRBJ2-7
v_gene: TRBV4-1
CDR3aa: CASSQVPIQAGPSYEQYF

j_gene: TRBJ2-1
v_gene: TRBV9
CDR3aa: CASSNPRQGGSYNEQFF

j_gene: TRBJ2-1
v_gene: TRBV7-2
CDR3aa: CASSLGQGLLDEQFF

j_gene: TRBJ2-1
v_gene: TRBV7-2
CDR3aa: CASRSAGASGKDEQFF

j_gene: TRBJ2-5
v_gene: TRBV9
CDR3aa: CASSEMSGVGETQYF

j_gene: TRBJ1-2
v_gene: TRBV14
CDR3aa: CASSRDLINYGYTF

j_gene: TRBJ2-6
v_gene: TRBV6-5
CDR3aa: CASSYSTGAGANVLTF

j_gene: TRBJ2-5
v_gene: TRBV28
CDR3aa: CASRGQGDETQYF

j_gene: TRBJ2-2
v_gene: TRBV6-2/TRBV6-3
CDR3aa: CAGSGLAGSTGELFF

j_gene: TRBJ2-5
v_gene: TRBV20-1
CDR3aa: CSAPDRSHQTQYF

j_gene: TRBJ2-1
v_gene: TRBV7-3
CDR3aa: CASSLTWDRGHNEQFF

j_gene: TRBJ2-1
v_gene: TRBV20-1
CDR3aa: CSAGGTSGKYNEQFF